The 3 T cell receptor beta chains below come from one sample, sequenced in a study of spatial heterogeneity in lung cancer (dated by TCRdb to the late 2010s). The meaning of the sample's time point label: sample taken at primary tumor resection. The receptor library was made with 5' RACE. Reads for this sample came from a NextSeq 500. Clones were called with MiXCR by TCRdb after fastp trimmed the public reads at Q25, and only in-frame beta chains were retained. Every entry covers one CDR3 protein and lists the most common genes and DNA from its rows. Counted in this sample were about 5,600 distinct CDR3 sequences; 4.8% of them appeared once. In total, the top ten clones hold roughly 25% of the sample. What these receptors recognize is not known. Broader findings and caveats from the paper: The tumor nonsynonymous mutation count correlated with the number of expanded intratumoral alpha and beta TCRs.

Sample: lung tumor tissue, taken at surgery. The source of these receptors is a male donor with early-stage non-small cell lung cancer.

In its sample, this clonotype was seen many times. The library was designed around alpha chains, so this beta chain is a stray read whose abundance carries little weight. The rearrangement uses TRBV12-3 or TRBV12-4 and TRBJ2-2; D is unresolved. V dropped 5 bases and J dropped 4 bases, with 8 bases sitting between them. This CDR3 contains 13 residues. Here the CDR3 reads CASSPTSTGELFF. The CDR3 bases are TGTGCCAGCAGTCCGACCAGCACCGGGGAGCTGTTTTTT.

By frequency in the sample, this clonotype is medium-sized (0.01 to 0.1%). This beta chain is an off-target read within a library intended for alpha chains, so its frequency means little. The rearrangement links TRBV12-3 or TRBV12-4 to TRBJ2-5; D remains ambiguous. Trimming stripped 2 bases from V and 5 bases from J, with 6 bases between. This CDR3 is 12 amino acids long. The CDR3 DNA reads TGTGCCAGCAGTTTAAGTTACGAGACCCAGTACTTC. As protein: CASSLSYETQYF.

In its sample, this clonotype is medium-sized. This beta chain came through as a stray read in a library set up for alpha chains, and its size says little. V gene TRBV28 combines with J gene TRBJ1-5; D remains unclear. The CDR3 has 18 residues. With 5 bases removed from V and 1 base from J, the gap between germline ends came to 21 bases. Germline assignment: CDR1 MDHEN and CDR2 SYDVKM. CDR3 amino acids: CASSDDWLGRASNQPQHF. Written as DNA, the CDR3 is TGTGCCAGCAGTGATGACTGGTTAGGAAGGGCGAGCAATCAGCCCCAGCATTTT.